A single sample is the source of the 8 T cell receptor beta chains below, sequenced in a study of shared clonotypes between healthy human individuals. CD45RO-negative CD8 cells positively selected for CCR7 made up the naive population, which excluded terminally differentiated effector memory CD45RA+ cells. Sequencing was performed with immunoSEQ multiplex PCR; in TCRdb, only in-frame clones are kept and a portion is missing. The sample records about 2 million clones, roughly 95% being singletons. The sequencing sample was made of naive CD8+ T cells sorted from blood. Every receptor here comes from a man aged 18 to 30 in good health.

This chain connects TRBV27 to TRBJ2-7; D possibly matches TRBD1 or TRBD2 (6 bases each). The CDR3 runs to 14 residues. CDR1 and CDR2 (germline): MNHEY, SMNVEV (reference sequence). V gave up 5 bases and J gave up 7 bases, with 18 bases separating them. The DNA for the CDR3 is TGTGCCAGCAGTGGCGGGACACTTGGAAGGGAGCAGTACTTC. As protein: CASSGGTLGREQYF.

The rearrangement links TRBV27 to TRBJ1-1, with a tentative D call TRBD1 (5 bases). V dropped 4 bases and J dropped 3 bases, with 15 bases sitting between them. This CDR3 is 15 amino acids long. The germline V gene has CDR1 MNHEY and CDR2 SMNVEV (reference sequence). The CDR3 sequence is CASSSQWGKDTEAFF. For the CDR3, the DNA is TGTGCCAGCAGTTCTCAATGGGGGAAGGACACTGAAGCTTTCTTT.

Details on this clone: The identical CDR3 is also encoded by other nucleotide sequences in the sample. The CDR3: CAWSGSNQPQHF. CDR3 coding DNA: TGTGCCTGGAGCGGAAGCAATCAGCCCCAGCATTTT. This chain connects TRBV30 to TRBJ1-5; D unclear. CDR1 and CDR2 from the germline V gene are GTSNPN and SVGIG (reference sequence). V gave up 3 bases and J gave up 1 base, with 4 bases separating them. The CDR3 is 12 residues long.

V is TRBV10-2 and J is TRBJ2-2; 7 bases match TRBD1. CDR3 length: 15 amino acids. The V segment lost 2 bases and the J segment 6 bases; nucleotides outside the gene matches: 6. Per the germline V gene, CDR1 is WSHSY and CDR2 is SAAADI. The CDR3 nucleotides are TGCGCCAGCAGTGAGGGTACAGGGGTCCCCGGGGAGCTGTTTTTT. Its translation is CASSEGTGVPGELFF.

The chain couples TRBV13 to TRBJ2-7; the D gene is possibly TRBD2 (6 bases). This CDR3 has 12 amino acids. Germline values: CDR1 PRHDT, CDR2 FYEKMQ (reference sequence). The ends were cut back, 4 bases at V and 7 bases at J, with 11 bases in the middle. The CDR3 DNA sequence: TGTGCCAGCAGCTCCGGAGGGGATGAGCAGTACTTC. Translated, it gives CASSSGGDEQYF.

V is TRBV18 and J is TRBJ1-2; D uncertain. The CDR3 covers 17 residues. Germline values: CDR1 KGHSH, CDR2 LQKENI. Trimming removed 0 bases from V and 6 bases from J, with 20 bases in between. The CDR3 DNA reads as TGTGCCAGCTCACCACCGGGGTACGCGGCTCTATTAGATGGCTACACCTTC. Encoded protein: CASSPPGYAALLDGYTF.

This chain links TRBV6-5 with TRBJ1-4; TRBD1 agrees at 9 bases. The V gene end was trimmed by 6 bases and the J gene end by 5 bases; junction bases not matched to a gene: 7. The CDR3 is made up of 15 amino acids. CDR1 MNHEY and CDR2 SVGAGI come from the germline V gene. CDR3 nucleotide sequence: TGTGCCAGCAGCTTGACAGGGGGAGGGAATGAAAAACTGTTTTTT. Translating it yields CASSLTGGGNEKLFF.

This clone was counted once. In the same sample, other DNA sequences code for this CDR3. J is TRBJ1-1 and V is TRBV30; 8 nucleotides line up with TRBD1. This CDR3 has 12 amino acids. Germline values: CDR1 GTSNPN, CDR2 SVGIG (reference sequence). V was clipped by 5 bases and J by 2 bases; unmatched bases: 1. The CDR3 sequence is CAWGTGNTEAFF. CDR3 coding DNA: TGTGCCTGGGGGACAGGAAACACTGAAGCTTTCTTT.